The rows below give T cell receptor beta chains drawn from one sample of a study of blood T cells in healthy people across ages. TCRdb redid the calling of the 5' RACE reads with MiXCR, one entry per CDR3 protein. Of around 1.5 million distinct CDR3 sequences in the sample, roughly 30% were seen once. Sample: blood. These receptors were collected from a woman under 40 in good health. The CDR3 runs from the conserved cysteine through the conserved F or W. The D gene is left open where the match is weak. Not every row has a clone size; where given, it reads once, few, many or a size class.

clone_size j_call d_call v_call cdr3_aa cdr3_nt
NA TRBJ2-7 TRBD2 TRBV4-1 CASSQSAGAYEQYF TGCGCCAGCAGCCAAAGCGCGGGGGCCTACGAGCAGTACTTC
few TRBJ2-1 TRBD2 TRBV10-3 CAISESDPGTSGSLWNEQFF TGTGCCATCAGTGAGTCCGACCCCGGGACTAGCGGGAGTTTGTGGAATGAGCAGTTCTTC
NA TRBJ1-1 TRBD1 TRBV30 CAWRGQGYTEAFF TGTGCCTGGAGGGGACAGGGATACACTGAAGCTTTCTTT
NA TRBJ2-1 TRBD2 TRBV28 CASSLIQLAGTYNEQFF TGTGCCAGCAGCTTGATTCAACTAGCGGGCACTTACAATGAGCAGTTCTTC
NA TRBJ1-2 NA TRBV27 CASRATGSGGYTF TGTGCCAGCAGGGCGACAGGCTCTGGGGGCTACACCTTC
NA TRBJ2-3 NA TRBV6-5 CAGRLSGSTDTQYF TGTGCCGGCAGACTTAGCGGTAGCACAGATACGCAGTATTTT
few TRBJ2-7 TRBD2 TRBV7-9 CASSPGGLGSYEQYF TGTGCCAGCAGCCCGGGGGGGCTTGGATCCTACGAGCAGTACTTC
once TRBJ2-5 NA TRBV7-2 CASSFALAQYF TGTGCCAGCAGCTTCGCTCTGGCCCAGTACTTC
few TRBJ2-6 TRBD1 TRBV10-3 CAISASVTGGPSGANVLTF TGTGCCATCAGTGCCTCCGTGACAGGGGGCCCCTCTGGGGCCAACGTCCTGACTTTC
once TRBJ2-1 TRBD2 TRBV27 CASSRRETGNEQFF TGTGCCAGCAGTCGGCGGGAGACGGGCAATGAGCAGTTCTTC
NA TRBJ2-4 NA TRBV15 CATNKGPLGKDIQYF TGTGCCACCAATAAGGGCCCGTTAGGCAAAGACATTCAGTACTTC
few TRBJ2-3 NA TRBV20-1 CSAMRQGTDTQYF TGCAGTGCTATGCGACAGGGCACAGATACGCAGTATTTT
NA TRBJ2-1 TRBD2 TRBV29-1 CSVERGLAGENVQFF TGCAGCGTTGAGAGGGGACTAGCGGGAGAGAATGTGCAGTTCTTC
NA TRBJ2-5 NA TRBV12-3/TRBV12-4 CASSLRAGPQETQYF TGTGCCAGCAGTTTAAGGGCGGGGCCCCAAGAGACCCAGTACTTC